Below, 22 T cell receptor beta chains from the same sample are listed, as sequenced in a study of blood T cell repertoires in COVID-19. Using immunoSEQ multiplex PCR, the repertoire was profiled, and TCRdb retains in-frame clones only, with some absent. Of about 53,000 clones listed, about 77% are singletons. The sample was peripheral blood. The receptors shown here come from a man aged 65 to 85 with active or convalescent COVID-19.

This chain links TRBV27 with TRBJ1-2, with D tentatively TRBD1 (6 bases). Trimming took 2 bases from V and 2 from J, leaving 9 bases between them. Per germline, CDR1 MNHEY and CDR2 SMNVEV (reference sequence). CDR3 size: 14 residues. The CDR3 DNA follows: TGTGCCAGCAGTTTAGTGGGGGCGAACTATGGCTACACCTTC. It is translated as CASSLVGANYGYTF.

The chain carries TRBV5-1 and TRBJ2-7, with 7 bases matching TRBD1. With V trimmed by 3 bases and J by 5 bases, 8 bases remained unmatched. The CDR3 length is 14 residues. Germline V gene data show CDR1 as SGHRS and CDR2 as YFSETQ. The DNA for the CDR3 is TGCGCCAGCAGCTGGGCCGGACAGGTCGACGAGCAGTACTTC. Translated, it gives CASSWAGQVDEQYF.

V and J are TRBV27 and TRBJ1-5; no reliable D call. V shed 0 bases and J shed 6 bases, with 6 bases lying between them. The CDR3 has 13 amino acids. CDR1 is MNHEY, CDR2 SMNVEV, per germline (reference sequence). CDR3 protein: CASSLSRAQPQHF. The CDR3 DNA reads TGTGCCAGCAGTTTATCACGAGCTCAGCCCCAGCATTTT.

V and J are TRBV7-2 and TRBJ1-1; no clear D. The CDR3 covers 14 residues. Trimming took 2 bases from V and 4 from J, leaving 11 bases between them. Germline V lookup: CDR1 SGHTA, CDR2 FQGNSA. CDR3 loop: CASSLMSTGTEAFF. The CDR3 nucleotides read TGTGCCAGCAGCTTAATGAGTACGGGCACTGAAGCTTTCTTT. The variable domain in full, completed from reference TRBV7-2 and TRBJ1-1, reads GAGVSQSPSNKVTEKGKDVELRCDPISGHTALYWYRQSLGQGLEFLIYFQGNSAPDKSGLPSDRFSAERTGGSVSTLTIQRTQQEDSAVYLCASSLMSTGTEAFFGQGTRLTVV.

This clone was seen repeatedly, ten times or more. V usage is TRBV12-5 and J usage is TRBJ2-2; 7 bases align to TRBD2. Trimming at V came to 7 bases and at J to 3 bases, leaving 11 bases not matched to a gene. This CDR3 is built from 16 residues. From germline, CDR1 is LGHNT and CDR2 FRNRAP. The CDR3 loop reads CASAPGRTGDTGELFF. For the CDR3, the DNA is TGTGCTAGTGCCCCCGGGAGGACGGGAGACACCGGGGAGCTGTTTTTT.

This sequence joins TRBV6-1 and TRBJ1-2, with D perhaps matching TRBD1 (5 bases). The length of the CDR3 is 15 residues. Per germline, CDR1 MNHNS and CDR2 SASEGT. The V end lost 0 bases, the J end lost 4 bases, and 12 bases lay between the germline ends. The CDR3 loop reads CASSEAFDRFYGYTF. The CDR3 nucleotides read TGTGCCAGCAGTGAAGCCTTCGACAGATTCTATGGCTACACCTTC.

The chain links TRBV4-3 to TRBJ2-5; 9 nucleotides match TRBD2. This CDR3 spans 16 amino acids. Trimming removed 4 bases from V and 8 bases from J; junction bases left unmatched: 14. Germline V CDR1 and CDR2: LGHNA, YSLEER. The CDR3 DNA reads TGCGCCAGCAGCCCCCTGGCAGCGGGAGGCCTCGAAACCCAGTACTTC. Its protein product is CASSPLAAGGLETQYF.

This clone was seen repeatedly, ten times or more. V and J are TRBV5-1 and TRBJ2-1, with TRBD2 identical over 7 bases. CDR3 length: 15 amino acids. Germline values: CDR1 SGHRS, CDR2 YFSETQ. J was trimmed by 5 bases and V by 6 bases; bases with no gene match: 11. CDR3 region: CASTTVARENNEQFF. In DNA form, the CDR3 reads TGCGCCAGCACCACTGTAGCGCGGGAGAACAATGAGCAGTTCTTC. Full variable domain (outside the CDR3, taken from reference TRBV5-1 and TRBJ2-1): KAGVTQTPRYLIKTRGQQVTLSCSPISGHRSVSWYQQTPGQGLQFLFEYFSETQRNKGNFPGRFSGRQFSNSRSEMNVSTLELGDSALYLCASTTVARENNEQFFGPGTRLTVL.

The CDR3 spells CASSLPGVGVKTQYF. The CDR3 DNA follows: TGTGCCAGTAGTCTACCGGGAGTAGGGGTGAAAACCCAGTACTTC. The genes are TRBV19 and TRBJ2-5, with D possibly TRBD2 on 6 matching bases. The germline CDR1 and CDR2 sequences are LNHDA and SQIVND (reference sequence). Trimming took 5 bases from V and 8 from J, leaving 21 bases between them. The CDR3 has 15 amino acids. The whole variable domain, remainder taken from reference TRBV19 and TRBJ2-5, is DGGITQSPKYLFRKEGQNVTLSCEQNLNHDAMYWYRQDPGQGLRLIYYSQIVNDFQKGDIAEGYSVSREKKESFPLTVTSAQKNPTAFYLCASSLPGVGVKTQYFGPGTRLLVL.

The chain employs TRBV7-8 and TRBJ2-1; D is ambiguous. The CDR3 is made up of 12 amino acids. Germline V gives CDR1 SGHVS, CDR2 FQNEAQ. V dropped 2 bases and J dropped 6 bases, with 5 bases sitting between them. CDR3 region: CASSLRFNEQFF. The CDR3 coding sequence is TGTGCCAGCAGCTTACGTTTCAATGAGCAGTTCTTC.

The V call is TRBV27, the J call TRBJ2-3, with 12 positions matching TRBD2. Trimming cost V 5 bases and J 0 bases; bases outside gene matches: 6. This CDR3 has 17 residues. The germline V gene has CDR1 MNHEY and CDR2 SMNVEV (reference sequence). This chain's CDR3 is CASSMLGLAGSTDTQYF. The CDR3 coding sequence is TGTGCCAGCAGTATGCTCGGACTAGCGGGGAGCACAGATACGCAGTATTTT.

This clone appeared once. The CDR3 sequence is CASSLGLAMETQYF. The CDR3 nucleotides read TGTGCCAGCAGCTTGGGACTAGCGATGGAGACCCAGTACTTC. The chain recombines TRBV5-4 with TRBJ2-5, with 8 bases that match TRBD2. V lost 0 bases, J lost 5 bases, and 3 bases stayed unmatched. Germline lookup yields CDR1 SGHNT and CDR2 YYREEE (reference sequence). This CDR3 comprises 14 residues.

This clone has more than one count but fewer than ten. The V gene is TRBV20-1, the J gene TRBJ1-3; D gene uncertain. The CDR3 covers 11 residues. Looked up from germline, CDR1 is DFQATT and CDR2 is SNEGSKA (reference sequence). The ends were cut back, 1 base at V and 6 bases at J, with 4 bases in the middle. The CDR3 region has the DNA TGCAGTGCTAGAGTCCTAAACACCATATATTTT. This codes for CSARVLNTIYF.

This chain connects TRBV12-3 or TRBV12-4 to TRBJ2-3; the D gene is possibly TRBD2 (6 bases). The CDR3 runs to 13 residues. Between the trimmed V and J ends, which lost 5 bases and 9 bases, there was a span of 15 bases. The CDR3 spells CASSAARDGTQYF. The DNA of the CDR3 is TGTGCCAGCAGTGCCGCGCGGGATGGGACGCAGTATTTT.

V usage is TRBV7-2 and J usage is TRBJ1-1; D gene uncertain. Trimming shortened V by 1 base and J by 4 bases, and 16 bases separated the two germline ends. The length of the CDR3 is 16 residues. CDR1 is SGHTA and CDR2 is FQGNSA in the germline V gene. The CDR3 DNA reads TGTGCCAGCAGCTTAGTGAGGGTTGGGGAGGGCACTGAAGCTTTCTTT. The encoded protein is CASSLVRVGEGTEAFF.

The V call is TRBV19, the J call TRBJ2-7, with TRBD2 matching 13 bases. Germline assignment: CDR1 LNHDA and CDR2 SQIVND (reference sequence). After removal of 6 bases from V and 2 bases from J, the junction contained 4 bases not matched to a gene. This CDR3 is 15 amino acids long. The CDR3 reads CASRLAGGSTYEQYF. CDR3 DNA: TGTGCCAGTAGACTAGCGGGGGGGTCTACCTACGAGCAGTACTTC.

This chain connects TRBV27 to TRBJ2-1; TRBD2 matches at 11 bases. Trimming took 5 bases from V and 6 from J; bases not matched to a gene: 6. Per germline, CDR1 MNHEY and CDR2 SMNVEV (reference sequence). The CDR3 is 15 amino acids. The CDR3 loop reads CASSALAGGTNEQFF. In nucleotides, the CDR3 is TGTGCCAGCAGTGCGTTAGCGGGAGGGACCAATGAGCAGTTCTTC.

The chain joins TRBV5-1 to TRBJ1-2; 12 positions match TRBD1. V dropped 4 bases and J dropped 8; count of bases not matched to a gene: 6. The CDR3 consists of 14 residues. Germline V lookup: CDR1 SGHRS, CDR2 YFSETQ. The CDR3 DNA is TGCGCCAGCAGCCCGGGACAGGGGGCTGGAGGCTACACCTTC. Residues: CASSPGQGAGGYTF.

V gene TRBV30 combines with J gene TRBJ1-6; no clear D. V gave up 0 bases and J gave up 6 bases, with 15 bases separating them. The CDR3 is 16 residues long. The germline V gene encodes CDR1 GTSNPN and CDR2 SVGIG (reference sequence). The CDR3 loop is CAWSVDMERLNSPLHF. The CDR3 bases are TGTGCCTGGAGTGTAGACATGGAACGGCTTAATTCACCCCTCCACTTT.

The rearrangement uses TRBV18 and TRBJ1-6; no clear D gene. The CDR3 contains 15 residues. V lost 2 bases to trimming and J lost 12 bases, with 17 bases between them. Germline V gene lookup returns CDR1 KGHSH and CDR2 LQKENI. The DNA of the CDR3 is TGTGCCAGCTCACCATTGTCAAGGGCGGGCGGACCCCTCCACTTT. This sequence encodes CASSPLSRAGGPLHF.

This chain connects TRBV5-1 to TRBJ2-7; D is undetermined. This CDR3 has 14 residues. Germline CDR1 reads SGHRS; CDR2 reads YFSETQ. Trimming left V 0 bases short and J 6 bases short, with 13 bases between. CDR3 DNA sequence: TGCGCCAGCAGCTTGGCCATCGCCCGAGTCGAGCAGTACTTC. Amino acids: CASSLAIARVEQYF.

The chain uses TRBV19 and TRBJ2-1; D possibly corresponds to TRBD2 (5 bases). Trimming left V 3 bases short and J 9 bases short, with 9 bases between. This CDR3 contains 12 residues. The germline CDR1 and CDR2 sequences are LNHDA and SQIVND (reference sequence). The CDR3 nucleotides are TGTGCCAGTAGTATCCCACTAGGTGAGCAGTTCTTC. Amino acids: CASSIPLGEQFF.